These 18 T cell receptor beta chains originate from one sample sequenced in a study of human T cells and chemical hapten exposure. TCRdb re-called the RACE reads with MiXCR, one entry per CDR3 protein. This table holds 50,000 to 80,000 distinct CDR3 sequences, about 10% found once. As to time point: patch test 3, about 24 weeks after DPC sensitization. Treatment in this sample: therapeutic diphenylcyclopropenone sensitization with weekly scalp DPC. The material was whole blood, obtained in connection with sensitization to the hapten diphenylcyclopropenone (DPC). These receptors all stem from a woman in her twenties or thirties with alopecia areata. Some clones in this sample may be carry-over from other donors' samples.

The rearrangement uses TRBV11-2 and TRBJ1-2; tentative D call: TRBD1 (6 bases). Germline CDR1 and CDR2: SGHAT and FQNNGV. V was cut by 5 bases and J by 5 bases, with 9 bases left in between. This CDR3 is built from 12 residues. The CDR3: CASSRGQYGYTF. The CDR3 DNA reads as TGTGCCAGCAGCCGAGGACAGTATGGCTACACCTTC.

This clonotype appeared many times. The V gene is TRBV7-9, the J gene TRBJ2-1; 9 nucleotides align to TRBD2. CDR3 length: 15 residues. Germline trimming cut 6 bases from V and 6 bases from J; bases unmatched to any gene: 9. Germline loops: CDR1 SEHNR, CDR2 FQNEAQ (reference sequence). CDR3 residues: CASSRPAGGVNEQFF. CDR3 nucleotides: TGTGCCAGCAGTCGCCCGGCGGGGGGGGTCAATGAGCAGTTCTTC.

This clonotype has more than one count but fewer than ten. This sequence joins TRBV12-3 or TRBV12-4 and TRBJ2-3; D remains ambiguous. This CDR3 contains 13 residues. Trimming left V 1 base short and J 6 bases short, with 8 bases between. CDR3 in DNA: TGTGCCAGCAGTTTAGGGGTCTGGGATACGCAGTATTTT. Its translation: CASSLGVWDTQYF.

This clonotype was seen only a few times. Relative to the germline gene, one junction end is altered; a read error may explain this. The rearrangement joins TRBV29-1 to TRBJ2-3; D might be TRBD1 (7 bases). Germline V gene data show CDR1 as SQVTM and CDR2 as ANQGSEA. The CDR3 extends over 15 amino acids. CDR3: CSVVERRGLADTQYF. The CDR3 bases are TGCAGCGTTGTAGAGAGGAGGGGGCTGGCAGATACTCAGTATTTT.

Concerning this clonotype itself: Since a much larger clone is just one base distant, this may be a read error. The chain is built from TRBV12-3 or TRBV12-4 and TRBJ2-1, with 12 bases matching TRBD2. The CDR3 extends over 16 amino acids. Germline trimming cut 4 bases from V and 8 bases from J; bases unmatched to any gene: 9. CDR3 nucleotides: TGTGCCAGCAGTTCATGGACTAGCGGGGTGAACGATGAGCAGTTCTTC. Translated, it gives CASSSWTSGVNDEQFF.

Only one count was recorded for this clonotype. This rearrangement joins TRBV30 to TRBJ1-5, with D possibly being TRBD1 (6 bases). Trimming stripped 1 base from V and 2 bases from J, with 18 bases between. Looked up from germline, CDR1 is GTSNPN and CDR2 is SVGIG (reference sequence). The CDR3 consists of 17 residues. The CDR3 nucleotides read TGTGCCTGGAGTGCCTACACCCCGGGACAAGGCAATCAGCCCCAGCATTTT. Its translation: CAWSAYTPGQGNQPQHF.

This clonotype was seen repeatedly, ten times or more. The rearrangement links TRBV15 to TRBJ1-5; D is ambiguous. Germline V gene data show CDR1 as LNHNV and CDR2 as YYDKDF (reference sequence). The V and J ends lost 3 bases and 1 base respectively, with 7 bases between them. The CDR3 length is 14 residues. CDR3 nucleotides: TGTGCCACCAGCAGGGGCAGGAGCAATCAGCCCCAGCATTTT. It specifies CATSRGRSNQPQHF.

V and J are TRBV28 and TRBJ2-7; 7 bases line up with TRBD1. The CDR3 sequence is 14 residues long. Germline values: CDR1 MDHEN, CDR2 SYDVKM. J gave up 2 bases and V 2 bases, and 3 bases lay outside the gene matches. The CDR3 protein is CASSLEGAPYEQYF. CDR3 nucleotide sequence: TGTGCCAGCAGTTTAGAGGGGGCCCCCTACGAGCAGTACTTC.

This clonotype showed up many times. This chain uses TRBV2 with TRBJ1-4; D ambiguous. The CDR3 extends over 14 amino acids. The germline V gene has CDR1 SNHLY and CDR2 FYNNEI. V dropped 6 bases and J dropped 4 bases, with 12 bases sitting between them. The CDR3, as DNA: TGTGCCAGCAGGATCCGGGAGCTTAATGAAAAACTGTTTTTT. Its translation is CASRIRELNEKLFF.

This clonotype was detected only a few times. The chain couples TRBV30 to TRBJ2-1; the D gene is possibly TRBD2 (5 bases). Trimming removed 3 bases from V and 3 bases from J, with 6 bases in between. CDR1 GTSNPN and CDR2 SVGIG come from the germline V gene (reference sequence). CDR3 size: 12 residues. The CDR3 DNA reads TGTGCCTGGAGGGAGGACTACAATGAGCAGTTCTTC. Translated, it gives CAWREDYNEQFF.

This clonotype has just a few counts. V and J are TRBV18 and TRBJ2-2, with 11 bases identical to TRBD1. The CDR3 sequence is 17 residues long. V shed 3 bases, J shed 6 bases, and the junction held 9 bases outside the gene matches. Germline assignment: CDR1 KGHSH and CDR2 LQKENI. CDR3 in DNA: TGTGCCAGCTCACCCCCCGGGACAGGGGGATCGGCCGGGGAGCTGTTTTTT. Amino acid sequence: CASSPPGTGGSAGELFF.

Only a few counts were recorded for this clonotype. V gene TRBV30 combines with J gene TRBJ2-3; 9 bases align to TRBD1. Per the germline V gene, CDR1 is GTSNPN and CDR2 is SVGIG (reference sequence). J gave up 3 bases and V 0 bases, and 10 bases lay outside the gene matches. The CDR3 has 17 amino acids. CDR3 sequence: CAWSVWGPGQGTDTQYF. As DNA, the CDR3 is TGTGCCTGGAGTGTTTGGGGACCGGGACAGGGAACAGATACGCAGTATTTT. Together with reference TRBV30 and TRBJ2-3, the CDR3 gives the full variable domain: SQTIHQWPATLVQPVGSPLSLECTVEGTSNPNLYWYRQAAGRGLQLLFYSVGIGQISSEVPQNLSASRPQDRQFILSSKKLLLSDSGFYLCAWSVWGPGQGTDTQYFGPGTRLTVL.

V and J are TRBV7-8 and TRBJ2-1; D unresolved. V lost 5 bases and J lost 3, with 11 bases in between. Germline-derived CDR1 and CDR2 are SGHVS and FQNEAQ. The CDR3 totals 14 residues. CDR3 amino acids: CASSSRLGYNEQFF. The DNA for the CDR3 is TGTGCCAGCAGCAGCAGACTCGGCTACAATGAGCAGTTCTTC.

This clonotype was observed many times. This rearrangement joins TRBV6-2 or TRBV6-3 to TRBJ2-7; a weak D match, TRBD1 (6 bases). From germline, CDR1 is MNHEY and CDR2 SVGEGT. V was cut by 2 bases and J by 1 base, with 12 bases left in between. CDR3 size: 15 residues. This CDR3 reads CASSYPATGSYEQYF. CDR3 in DNA: TGTGCCAGCAGTTACCCGGCGACAGGTTCCTACGAGCAGTACTTC.

This clonotype has only a few counts. The CDR3 protein is CASSVHRVNTEAFF. Here the CDR3 DNA reads TGTGCCAGCAGTGTTCACAGGGTGAACACTGAAGCTTTCTTT. The chain recombines TRBV2 with TRBJ1-1; D perhaps matches TRBD1 (6 bases). The CDR3 totals 14 residues. Germline assignment: CDR1 SNHLY and CDR2 FYNNEI. With 4 bases removed from V and 0 bases from J, the gap between germline ends came to 9 bases.

This clonotype has ten or more counts. J is TRBJ1-1 and V is TRBV7-3; D is perhaps TRBD1 (5 bases). CDR1 is SGHTA, CDR2 FQGTGA, per germline. Trimming shortened V by 3 bases and J by 1 base, and 12 bases separated the two germline ends. This CDR3 contains 15 residues. The CDR3 sequence is CASSFLGGANTEAFF. DNA of the CDR3: TGTGCCAGCAGCTTTCTGGGTGGGGCGAACACTGAAGCTTTCTTT.

At least ten counts were recorded for this clonotype. The rearrangement uses TRBV30 and TRBJ2-7, with TRBD1 as a possible D gene (5 bases). CDR3 length equals 14 residues. Germline values: CDR1 GTSNPN, CDR2 SVGIG (reference sequence). The V gene lost 1 base and the J gene lost 0 bases, with 10 bases spanning the gap. CDR3 sequence: CAWSGGGTSYEQYF. The CDR3 bases are TGTGCCTGGAGTGGGGGCGGCACCTCCTACGAGCAGTACTTC.

This clonotype appeared many times. The rearrangement links TRBV10-3 to TRBJ2-5; a possible D gene is TRBD1 (6 bases). V was shortened by 4 bases and J by 2 bases, with 8 bases between the two germline ends. The CDR3 runs to 13 residues. Germline lookup yields CDR1 ENHRY and CDR2 SYGVKD. CDR3 DNA sequence: TGTGCCATCAGTGGGGGACAACAAGAGACCCAGTACTTC. It specifies CAISGGQQETQYF.